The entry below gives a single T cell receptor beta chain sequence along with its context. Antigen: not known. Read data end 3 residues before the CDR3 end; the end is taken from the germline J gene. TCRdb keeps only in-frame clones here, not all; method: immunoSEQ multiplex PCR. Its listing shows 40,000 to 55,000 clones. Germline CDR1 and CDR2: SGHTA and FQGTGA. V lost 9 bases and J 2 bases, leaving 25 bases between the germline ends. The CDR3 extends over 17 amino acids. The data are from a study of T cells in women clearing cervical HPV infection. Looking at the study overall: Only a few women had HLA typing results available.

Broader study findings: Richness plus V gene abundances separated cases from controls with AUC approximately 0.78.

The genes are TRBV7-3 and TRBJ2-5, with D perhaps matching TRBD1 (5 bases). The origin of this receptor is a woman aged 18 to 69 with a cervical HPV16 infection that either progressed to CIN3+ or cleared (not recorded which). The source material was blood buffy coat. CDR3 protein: CASRKGSGSDRQETQYF. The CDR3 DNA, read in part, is TGTGCCAGTAGGAAGGGGTCGGGCAGCGACCGACAAGAGACC.